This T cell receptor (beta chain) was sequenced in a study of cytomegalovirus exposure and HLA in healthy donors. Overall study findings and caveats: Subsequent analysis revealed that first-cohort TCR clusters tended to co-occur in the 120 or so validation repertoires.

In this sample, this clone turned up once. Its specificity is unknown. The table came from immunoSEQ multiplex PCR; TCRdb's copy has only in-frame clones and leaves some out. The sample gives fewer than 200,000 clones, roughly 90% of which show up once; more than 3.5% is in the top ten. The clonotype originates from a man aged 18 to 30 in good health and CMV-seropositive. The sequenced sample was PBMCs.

CDR3 sequence (DNA): TGTGCCAGCAGTGAAGTGGGACTAGCGGGGGCGAGCACAGATACGCAGTATTTT. Its protein is CASSEVGLAGASTDTQYF. The genes are TRBV27 and TRBJ2-3, with 14 bases lining up with TRBD2. From germline, CDR1 is MNHEY and CDR2 SMNVEV (reference sequence). Germline trimming cut 5 bases from V and 0 bases from J; bases unmatched to any gene: 7. CDR3 length equals 18 residues.